The text below deals with one T cell receptor beta chain. The antigen is not known. These data originate in a study of shared clonotypes between healthy human individuals. The study ran the assay at deep level. On sorted subsets, replicate PCRs used 200 to 250 ng DNA, or some 27,000 T cell genomes. Clones were read by immunoSEQ multiplex PCR, and TCRdb kept only the in-frame ones, dropping some. The sample comprises some 700,000 clones, less than 95% of which are singletons, and 34% rests with the top ten. Study findings and constraints: Rarefaction analysis demonstrated incomplete sorted-subset sequencing notwithstanding large depth. Larger estimated richness was generally seen in naive subsets than in memory subsets.

The germline V gene encodes CDR1 LGHNA and CDR2 YNFKEQ. The CDR3 is 15 amino acids. The V and J ends lost 1 base and 0 bases, in that order; junction bases with no gene match: 2. This sequence was found in a young man in good health. Some clones in this sample may be carry-over from other donors' samples. Sequenced sample: memory CD8+ T cells from PBMCs. As to subset: CD45RO+ cells pooled with CCR7-negative TemRA cells. The genes are TRBV4-2 and TRBJ2-7; 8 nucleotides line up with TRBD1. CDR3 region: CASSQGTGSSYEQYF. The CDR3 region has the DNA TGTGCCAGCAGCCAAGGGACAGGGAGCTCCTACGAGCAGTACTTC.